The TCR beta chain described here comes from a study of T cell responses to AZD1222 COVID-19 vaccine. General study findings and limits: Only five or six AZD1222 recipients tested seropositive at baseline. Donors were chiefly white British, with a greater number of females, and clonal diversity was perhaps underestimated.

The CDR3 spans 15 residues. Between the trimmed V and J ends, which lost 5 bases and 3 bases, there was a span of 14 bases. Germline V gives CDR1 SEHNR, CDR2 FQNEAQ (reference sequence). Profiling relied on immunoSEQ multiplex PCR, and the TCRdb table lists in-frame clones only, not all of them. The profile shows 120,000 to 150,000 clones, approximately 90% of them singletons. This clone was seen only a few times. What it recognizes is unknown. The chain employs TRBV7-9 and TRBJ1-5, with D unresolved. This specimen consisted of peripheral blood, obtained 28 days after the second AZD1222 dose. This TCR came from an adult who received the AZD1222 COVID-19 vaccine. The CDR3 protein is CASSLDGSPNQPQHF. For the CDR3, the DNA is TGTGCCAGCAGCCTGGACGGGTCCCCCAATCAGCCCCAGCATTTT. The variable domain in full, completed from reference TRBV7-9 and TRBJ1-5, reads DTGVSQNPRHKITKRGQNVTFRCDPISEHNRLYWYRQTLGQGPEFLTYFQNEAQLEKSRLLSDRFSAERPKGSFSTLEIQRTEQGDSAMYLCASSLDGSPNQPQHFGDGTRLSIL.